These T cell receptor beta chains were read from a single sample in a study of regulatory T cells in long-lasting Graves disease. TCRdb redid the calling of the multiplex PCR reads with MiXCR, one entry per CDR3 protein. The sample has approximately 440,000 distinct CDR3 sequences, 16% seen once. These data were also filed under a second study, of T cells in Graves' hyperthyroidism and ophthalmopathy.

Sequenced here: peripheral blood mononuclear cells (PBMCs), sampled at new diagnosis, from a patient treated with antithyroid drugs. The receptor set was obtained from a man in his forties or fifties with Graves disease. Both conserved end residues are part of each CDR3. The D gene is left open where the match is weak. Size tells how often a clone was seen (once, few, many) or the class of an expanded clone, and some rows leave it out.

cdr3_aa cdr3_nt clone_size v_call d_call j_call
CASSFSGNPNTQYF TGTGCCAGCAGTTTCTCCGGGAATCCTAATACGCAGTATTTT many TRBV27 . TRBJ2-3
CASSYGTYNEQFF TGCGCCAGCAGCTACGGCACCTACAATGAGCAGTTCTTC many TRBV5-1 . TRBJ2-1
CSVGQLAGVSEQYF TGCAGCGTTGGCCAACTAGCGGGAGTCTCCGAGCAGTACTTC many TRBV29-1 TRBD2 TRBJ2-7
CASSPGLAGWTQYF TGTGCCAGCAGCCCGGGACTAGCGGGATGGACCCAGTACTTC many TRBV3-1 TRBD2 TRBJ2-5
CASSSTGARYGYTF TGTGCCAGCAGTTCCACAGGGGCTAGATATGGCTACACCTTC many TRBV28 TRBD1 TRBJ1-2
CATSDLGVDQYF TGTGCCACCAGTGATTTGGGGGTGGACCAGTACTTC . TRBV24-1 . TRBJ2-7
CASRYAGAQAFF TGTGCCAGCAGATACGCAGGTGCTCAAGCTTTCTTT many TRBV12-3/TRBV12-4 . TRBJ1-1
CSVVGLFKTHEQYF TGCAGCGTTGTGGGACTCTTTAAAACCCACGAGCAGTACTTC few TRBV29-1 . TRBJ2-7
CSAISETVQYF TGCAGTGCTATCAGTGAGACGGTGCAGTACTTC . TRBV20-1 . TRBJ2-7
CAWRGQGAREKLFF TGTGCCTGGAGGGGACAGGGGGCGCGTGAAAAACTGTTTTTT few TRBV30 TRBD1 TRBJ1-4
CASSQGNSNQPQHF TGTGCCAGCAGCCAAGGTAATAGCAATCAGCCCCAGCATTTT many TRBV3-1 . TRBJ1-5
CASSLGYSTDTQYF TGTGCCAGCAGCTTAGGGTATAGCACAGATACGCAGTATTTT many TRBV11-2 . TRBJ2-3
CASSGTAGGYNEQFF TGTGCCTCCTCCGGGACAGCGGGAGGCTACAATGAGCAGTTCTTC many TRBV30 TRBD2 TRBJ2-1
CASSPPVGENSPLHF TGTGCCAGCAGTCCGCCGGTGGGGGAGAATTCACCCCTCCACTTT few TRBV6-1 . TRBJ1-6
CASSWGTFLSTDTQYF TGCGCCAGCAGCTGGGGGACTTTCTTGAGCACAGATACGCAGTATTTT many TRBV5-1 . TRBJ2-3
CAISESIGDSYNEQFF TGTGCCATCAGTGAGTCTATAGGGGACTCCTACAATGAGCAGTTCTTC . TRBV10-3 . TRBJ2-1
CAWSGPGHVSPSGANVLTF TGTGCCTGGAGTGGACCGGGACATGTCTCTCCCTCTGGGGCCAACGTCCTGACTTTC . TRBV30 . TRBJ2-6
CASSLVSGGAGTEAFF TGTGCCAGCAGCTTAGTTTCAGGGGGCGCGGGCACTGAAGCTTTCTTT many TRBV7-2 TRBD1 TRBJ1-1
CASGSGTGVNEQFF TGTGCCAGCGGGTCAGGTACGGGAGTAAATGAGCAGTTCTTC many TRBV2 . TRBJ2-1
CASRSGRTAKGNEQYF TGTGCCAGCAGATCGGGACGTACAGCAAAGGGGAACGAGCAGTACTTC many TRBV11-2 . TRBJ2-7
CASSPPSSEQFF TGTGCCAGCAGTCCCCCCTCGAGTGAGCAGTTCTTC . TRBV28 . TRBJ2-1
CSATPGHTEAFF TGCAGTGCAACCCCAGGACACACTGAAGCTTTCTTT many TRBV20-1 . TRBJ1-1
CASSGLAVNTGELFF TGTGCCAGCAGTGGTCTCGCGGTCAACACCGGGGAGCTGTTTTTT many TRBV2 . TRBJ2-2
CASSLEGGLSTDTQYF TGTGCCAGCAGCTTAGAAGGAGGGTTGAGCACAGATACGCAGTATTTT many TRBV7-8 . TRBJ2-3
CSVSGRSTGELFF TGCAGCGTCTCGGGACGCTCGACCGGGGAGCTGTTTTTT few TRBV29-1 . TRBJ2-2
CASTLPWTQPNYGYTF TGTGCCAGCACCTTACCATGGACACAACCTAACTATGGCTACACCTTC many TRBV5-8 . TRBJ1-2
CATSALSAVGTDTQYF TGTGCCACCAGTGCCCTGTCGGCAGTTGGAACAGATACGCAGTATTTT many TRBV24-1 . TRBJ2-3
CASSGLAGGAYEQYF TGTGCCAGCAGTGGACTAGCGGGAGGTGCCTACGAGCAGTACTTC many TRBV2 TRBD2 TRBJ2-7
CASSTLGRDVYEQYF TGTGCCAGCAGTACCCTCGGGAGGGATGTCTACGAGCAGTACTTC many TRBV6-1 TRBD2 TRBJ2-7
CASSDQSDRGTYEQYF TGCGCCAGCAGTGACCAATCGGACAGGGGTACCTACGAGCAGTACTTC . TRBV10-1 TRBD1 TRBJ2-7
CASSLIGTKNYEQYF TGTGCCAGCAGTTTAATCGGGACGAAGAACTACGAGCAGTACTTC many TRBV12-3/TRBV12-4 . TRBJ2-7
CSAISATSGTDTQYF TGCAGTGCTATTTCGGCGACTAGCGGCACAGATACGCAGTATTTT few TRBV20-1 TRBD2 TRBJ2-3
CSARDLVASTDTQYF TGCAGTGCTAGAGATCTCGTGGCTAGCACAGATACGCAGTATTTT many TRBV20-1 . TRBJ2-3
CASSVGGPGLNIGELFF TGTGCCAGCAGCGTTGGGGGGCCGGGGTTAAACATCGGGGAGCTGTTTTTT few TRBV3-1 . TRBJ2-2
CASSLSGGDTEAFF TGTGCCAGCAGTTTATCAGGGGGGGACACTGAAGCTTTCTTT many TRBV27 . TRBJ1-1
CASSPGTAFYGYTF TGTGCCAGCAGTCCGGGGACAGCTTTCTATGGCTACACCTTC many TRBV12-3/TRBV12-4 TRBD1 TRBJ1-2
CAISTSSGGTDTQYF TGTGCCATATCAACCTCTAGCGGAGGCACAGATACGCAGTATTTT many TRBV2 TRBD2 TRBJ2-3
CASSLAGVTGELFF TGTGCCAGCAGCTTAGCAGGGGTCACCGGGGAGCTGTTTTTT many TRBV7-9 . TRBJ2-2
CAIEDTNTGELFF TGTGCCATCGAAGACACGAACACCGGGGAGCTGTTTTTT few TRBV10-3 . TRBJ2-2
CSAYPGQGNSPLHF TGCAGTGCGTATCCGGGACAGGGTAATTCACCCCTCCACTTT many TRBV20-1 TRBD1 TRBJ1-6
CASTAAARSSYEQYF TGTGCCAGCACCGCAGCGGCAAGGAGCTCCTACGAGCAGTACTTC many TRBV6-1 . TRBJ2-7
CSARLAGTADIYEQYF TGCAGTGCTAGGCTGGCGGGAACCGCCGACATCTACGAGCAGTACTTC once TRBV20-1 . TRBJ2-7
CASSSLMSQGYEQYF TGTGCCAGCAGCTCCCTCATGAGCCAAGGCTACGAGCAGTACTTC many TRBV12-3/TRBV12-4 . TRBJ2-7
CASSPILQGNEQYF TGTGCCAGCAGTCCGATCTTACAGGGCAACGAGCAGTACTTC . TRBV12-3/TRBV12-4 . TRBJ2-7
CASSYSGRQTQYF TGTGCCAGCAGTTACTCGGGGCGGCAGACCCAGTACTTC many TRBV6-5 . TRBJ2-5
CASSFLAGSEAFF TGTGCCAGCAGTTTCTTGGCAGGGTCTGAAGCTTTCTTT many TRBV6-5 . TRBJ1-1
CASSSGYGETQYF TGTGCCAGCAGCTCTGGATATGGAGAGACCCAGTACTTC . TRBV7-3 . TRBJ2-5
CASSLTGYDQPQHF TGTGCCAGCAGTTTAACGGGTTACGATCAGCCCCAGCATTTT many TRBV12-3/TRBV12-4 . TRBJ1-5